This T cell receptor beta chain was recorded in a study of CD8+ T cells in alopecia areata. Germline CDR1 reads LNHDA; CDR2 reads SQIVND (reference sequence). The V segment lost 8 bases and the J segment 4 bases; nucleotides outside the gene matches: 7. The CDR3 runs to 14 residues. The authors extracted RNA and reverse transcribed it into cDNA as the sequencing template. The repertoire was sequenced with immunoSEQ multiplex PCR; TCRdb's copy has only in-frame clones and lacks some. The sample shows 100,000 to 120,000 clones, approximately 59% of them seen only once. Sequenced sample: CD8+ T cells sorted from blood. The chain has TRBV19 and TRBJ1-2; 10 bases match TRBD1. The source is a human donor in good health. The CDR3 sequence: CASWGTGEFYGYTF. DNA for the CDR3: TGTGCCAGTTGGGGGACAGGGGAATTCTATGGCTACACCTTC.